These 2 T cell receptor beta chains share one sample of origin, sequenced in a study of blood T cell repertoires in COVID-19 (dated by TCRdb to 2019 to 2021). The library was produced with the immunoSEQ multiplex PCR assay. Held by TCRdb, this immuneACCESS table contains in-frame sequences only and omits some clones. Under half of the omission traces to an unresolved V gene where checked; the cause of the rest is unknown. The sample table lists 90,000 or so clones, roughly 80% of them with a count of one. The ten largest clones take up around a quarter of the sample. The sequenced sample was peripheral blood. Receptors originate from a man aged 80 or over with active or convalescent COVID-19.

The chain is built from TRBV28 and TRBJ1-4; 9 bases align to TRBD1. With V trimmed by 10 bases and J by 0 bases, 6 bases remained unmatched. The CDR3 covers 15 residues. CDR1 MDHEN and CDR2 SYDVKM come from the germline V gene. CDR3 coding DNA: TGTGCCACAGGACAGGGGATTGCAACTAATGAAAAACTGTTTTTT. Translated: CATGQGIATNEKLFF. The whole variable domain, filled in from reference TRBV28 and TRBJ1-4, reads DVKVTQSSRYLVKRTGEKVFLECVQDMDHENMFWYRQDPGLGLRLIYFSYDVKMKEKGDIPEGYSVSREKKERFSLILESASTNQTSMYLCATGQGIATNEKLFFGSGTQLSVL.

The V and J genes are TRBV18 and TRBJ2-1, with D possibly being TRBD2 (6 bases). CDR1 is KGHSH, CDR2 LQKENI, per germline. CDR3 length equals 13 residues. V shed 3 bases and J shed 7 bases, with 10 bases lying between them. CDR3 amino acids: CASSPPGLNEQFF. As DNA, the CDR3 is TGTGCCAGCTCACCCCCCGGACTAAATGAGCAGTTCTTC.